These 28 T cell receptor beta chains were all obtained from the same sample, sequenced in a study of immune evolution from preneoplasia to lung adenocarcinoma. TCRdb keeps only in-frame clones here, not all; method: immunoSEQ multiplex PCR. Among roughly 4,200 clones listed, roughly three quarters were seen once. The specimen was FFPE invasive lung adenocarcinoma tissue. The source of these receptors is a person aged 70 to 85 with invasive lung adenocarcinoma. Some clones in this sample may be carry-over from other donors' samples.

The chain has TRBV10-3 and TRBJ2-1, with a weak D call TRBD1 (6 bases). The CDR3 contains 11 residues. Germline V gene data show CDR1 as ENHRY and CDR2 as SYGVKD. Deletions cut 10 bases from V and 9 bases from J, with 13 bases between. The CDR3 region has the DNA TGTGCCACCACAGGGCCGGGTGAGCAGTTCTTC. Its protein is CATTGPGEQFF.

The CDR3 DNA sequence: TGTGCCAGCAGCTTAACTCCAGGGGTCGTATCCTACGAGCAGTACTTC. It specifies CASSLTPGVVSYEQYF. This chain uses TRBV7-9 with TRBJ2-7, with D possibly matching TRBD1 (6 bases). The V and J ends lost 2 bases and 1 base respectively, with 15 bases between them. Per germline, CDR1 SEHNR and CDR2 FQNEAQ (reference sequence). This CDR3 spans 16 amino acids.

The V and J genes are TRBV5-1 and TRBJ1-5; a weak D match, TRBD1 (5 bases). Germline V gene sequence: CDR1 SGHRS, CDR2 YFSETQ. Trimming cost V 4 bases and J 0 bases, with 11 bases left between them. The CDR3 consists of 15 residues. The CDR3 nucleotides are TGCGCCAGCAGCCGCGGGACGGATAGCAATCAGCCCCAGCATTTT. It encodes CASSRGTDSNQPQHF.

Only one count was recorded for this clone. The rearrangement joins TRBV21-1 to TRBJ2-1; the table names TRBD2, a call not compared with the DNA. TRBV21-1 is a pseudogene. This CDR3 is 18 amino acids long. The CDR3 region has the DNA TGTGCCAGCAGCAAAGCGGTAGGAACTAGCGGGACCTACAATGAGCAGTTCTTC. Amino acid sequence: CASSKAVGTSGTYNEQFF.

This clone was counted a few times. The chain links TRBV6-5 to TRBJ1-1; maybe TRBD1 (6 bases). Germline CDR1 MNHEY, CDR2 SVGAGI. CDR3 length: 14 residues. Trimming took 5 bases from V and 5 from J, leaving 15 bases between them. The CDR3 DNA reads TGTGCCAGCAGTCCCCAGGGGAGAGGGACTGAAGCTTTCTTT. Protein: CASSPQGRGTEAFF.

This clone was counted only a few times. The chain uses TRBV10-3 and TRBJ1-1, with a weak D call TRBD1 (6 bases). The CDR3 has 14 residues. Trimming pared 6 bases from V and 3 bases from J, leaving 14 bases between. Germline V lookup: CDR1 ENHRY, CDR2 SYGVKD. This CDR3 is CAIRARQAYTEAFF. In DNA form, the CDR3 reads TGTGCCATCAGAGCCAGACAGGCATACACTGAAGCTTTCTTT.

The V and J genes are TRBV6-6 and TRBJ2-6; 7 nucleotides match TRBD1. The V gene's germline CDR1 is MNHNY and CDR2 SVGAGI (reference sequence). Trimming took 6 bases from V and 2 from J; bases not matched to a gene: 4. The CDR3 runs 15 residues. The CDR3 DNA reads TGTGCCAGCAGACAAACAGGGGCTGGGGCCAACGTCCTGACTTTC. Translated, it gives CASRQTGAGANVLTF.

The chain joins TRBV30 to TRBJ1-1; D call uncertain. V was pared by 7 bases and J by 6 bases, with 9 bases between. Germline assignment: CDR1 GTSNPN and CDR2 SVGIG (reference sequence). The CDR3 sequence is 10 residues long. CDR3 nucleotide sequence: TGTGCCTTAAGTCGCGCTGAAGCTTTCTTT. This sequence encodes CALSRAEAFF.

This clone was detected once. V and J are TRBV11-2 and TRBJ1-2; D is uncertain. This CDR3 is built from 13 residues. The germline V and J ends were trimmed by 2 bases and 6 bases, with 10 bases remaining between them. Germline V gene data show CDR1 as SGHAT and CDR2 as FQNNGV. CDR3 protein: CASSLLSLDGYTF. DNA for the CDR3: TGTGCCAGCAGCTTACTTTCTCTGGATGGCTACACCTTC.

The chain links TRBV30 to TRBJ1-3, with 12 bases fitting TRBD1. The CDR3 extends over 15 amino acids. The ends lost 2 bases at V and 2 bases at J; junction bases unmatched: 1. Germline CDR1 reads GTSNPN; CDR2 reads SVGIG (reference sequence). CDR3 DNA sequence: TGTGCCTGGAGTTGGGACAGGGGGCCTGGAAACACCATATATTTT. Its translation: CAWSWDRGPGNTIYF. The full variable domain, its missing parts supplied by reference TRBV30 and TRBJ1-3, is SQTIHQWPATLVQPVGSPLSLECTVEGTSNPNLYWYRQAAGRGLQLLFYSVGIGQISSEVPQNLSASRPQDRQFILSSKKLLLSDSGFYLCAWSWDRGPGNTIYFGEGSWLTVV.

In this sample, this clone turned up once. The V gene is TRBV7-9, the J gene TRBJ2-5; D possibly corresponds to TRBD2 (5 bases). V lost 3 bases, J lost 5 bases, and 10 bases lay in between. The CDR3 is made up of 13 amino acids. CDR1 and CDR2 (germline): SEHNR, FQNEAQ (reference sequence). The CDR3 protein is CASSFPRGETQYF. For the CDR3, the DNA is TGTGCCAGCAGCTTTCCTAGAGGGGAGACCCAGTACTTC.

The chain has TRBV5-1 and TRBJ2-3; 13 bases map to TRBD2. This CDR3 spans 16 amino acids. Germline V lookup: CDR1 SGHRS, CDR2 YFSETQ. V lost 4 bases to trimming and J lost 5 bases; unmatched junction nucleotides: 7. CDR3: CASSLLAGGPEDTQYF. The CDR3 DNA follows: TGCGCCAGCAGCCTACTAGCGGGGGGGCCGGAAGATACGCAGTATTTT. Full variable domain (outside the CDR3, taken from reference TRBV5-1 and TRBJ2-3): KAGVTQTPRYLIKTRGQQVTLSCSPISGHRSVSWYQQTPGQGLQFLFEYFSETQRNKGNFPGRFSGRQFSNSRSEMNVSTLELGDSALYLCASSLLAGGPEDTQYFGPGTRLTVL.

The chain carries TRBV7-2 and TRBJ2-2; 7 bases agree with TRBD2. V shed 6 bases, J shed 5 bases, and the junction held 6 bases outside the gene matches. The CDR3 totals 14 residues. The germline CDR1 and CDR2 sequences are SGHTA and FQGNSA. The CDR3 nucleotides read TGTGCCAGCAGTTCGGGACTACAAACCGGGGAGCTGTTTTTT. Protein sequence: CASSSGLQTGELFF.

This clone came up a few times. The chain uses TRBV2 and TRBJ2-1; 7 nucleotides line up with TRBD2. Trimming at V came to 7 bases and at J to 14 bases, leaving 14 bases not matched to a gene. Germline V gene lookup returns CDR1 SNHLY and CDR2 FYNNEI. CDR3 length: 13 residues. CDR3 DNA sequence: TGTGCCAGCAACTTTCGGGGGAGCGGGAATAAGTTCTTC. Translating gives CASNFRGSGNKFF.

The chain uses TRBV5-4 and TRBJ2-3; a weak D match, TRBD2 (5 bases). Trimming cost V 4 bases and J 4 bases, with 16 bases left between them. This CDR3 contains 15 residues. Germline CDR1 is SGHNT and CDR2 is YYREEE (reference sequence). CDR3 sequence reads: CASSPMLERADTQYF. Written as DNA, the CDR3 is TGTGCCAGCAGCCCGATGTTAGAGAGGGCAGATACGCAGTATTTT.

The gene calls are TRBV5-6 and TRBJ2-1, with unresolved D. V lost 0 bases and J 8 bases, leaving 3 bases between the germline ends. The CDR3 length is 11 residues. Germline V lookup: CDR1 SGHDT, CDR2 YYEEEE. This CDR3 is CASSLVDEQFF. In DNA form, the CDR3 reads TGTGCCAGCAGCTTGGTGGATGAGCAGTTCTTC.

The chain recombines TRBV9 with TRBJ2-5; a weak D match, TRBD2 (5 bases). This CDR3 has 14 residues. Germline CDR1 and CDR2: SGDLS and YYNGEE. V was clipped by 3 bases and J by 1 base, with 10 bases between them. The CDR3 here is CASSGESSQETQYF. The CDR3 coding sequence is TGTGCCAGCAGCGGGGAGTCTTCCCAAGAGACCCAGTACTTC.

With regard to this clone: Distinct nucleotide sequences in the sample also encode this CDR3. V is TRBV11-3 and J is TRBJ1-1, with unresolved D. The CDR3 runs to 15 residues. Germline lookup yields CDR1 SGHNT and CDR2 YENEEA. The ends were cut back, 7 bases at V and 4 bases at J, with 19 bases in the middle. The CDR3, as DNA: TGTGCCAGCATCAAGGACCCTACCCGGGGCACTGAAGCTTTCTTT. It yields the protein CASIKDPTRGTEAFF.

This clone was detected only once. The gene calls are TRBV10-3 and TRBJ2-3, with TRBD1 matching over 8 bases. V gave up 10 bases and J gave up 3 bases; unmatched junction bases: 6. The CDR3 contains 13 residues. CDR1 ENHRY and CDR2 SYGVKD come from the germline V gene. DNA of the CDR3: TGTGCCACCGACAGGGGACGGACAGATACGCAGTATTTT. Residues: CATDRGRTDTQYF.

The rearrangement uses TRBV2 and TRBJ1-5; 8 nucleotides agree with TRBD1. Germline loops: CDR1 SNHLY, CDR2 FYNNEI. This CDR3 spans 15 amino acids. Losses at the gene ends were 1 base for V and 2 bases for J; bases not matched to a gene: 1. CDR3 sequence (DNA): TGTGCCAGCAGTGAAGGGGGACAGGGCAATCAGCCCCAGCATTTT. Encoded protein: CASSEGGQGNQPQHF.

This sequence joins TRBV29-1 and TRBJ2-3; 9 bases are shared with TRBD2. The trim removed 4 bases at V and 2 bases at J, leaving 4 bases unmatched. The CDR3 spans 14 residues. Germline CDR1 and CDR2: SQVTM and ANQGSEA. Here the CDR3 DNA reads TGCAGCGTTGGAGCGGGGGGACCCACAGATACGCAGTATTTT. This sequence encodes CSVGAGGPTDTQYF.

J is TRBJ2-7 and V is TRBV30; D remains ambiguous. The V end was cut by 2 bases, the J end by 3 bases, with 5 bases between. Germline lookup yields CDR1 GTSNPN and CDR2 SVGIG (reference sequence). The CDR3 contains 11 residues. The CDR3 reads CAWSKVYEQYF. The DNA for the CDR3 is TGTGCCTGGAGTAAAGTCTACGAGCAGTACTTC.

Remarks on this clone: One junction end disagrees with the germline gene, perhaps due to a read error. Additional DNA sequences in this sample encode the identical CDR3. Here the CDR3 DNA reads TGTGCCAGCAGACTAGCGGGACTTAACTACGAGCAGTACTTT. Translating gives CASRLAGLNYEQYF. The chain links TRBV28 to TRBJ2-7, with TRBD2 matching over 10 bases. Germline assignment: CDR1 MDHEN and CDR2 SYDVKM. CDR3 size: 14 residues.

This clone was detected a few times. The genes are TRBV29-1 and TRBJ1-1; no reliable D call. The V gene lost 7 bases and the J gene lost 4 bases, with 16 bases spanning the gap. The germline V gene encodes CDR1 SQVTM and CDR2 ANQGSEA. The CDR3 runs to 13 residues. The CDR3 nucleotides are TGCAGCGCCATTCGTGGCGCGGGCACTGAAGCTTTCTTT. It codes for CSAIRGAGTEAFF.

This rearrangement joins TRBV28 to TRBJ1-1; D unresolved. CDR3 length: 12 residues. Germline V gives CDR1 MDHEN, CDR2 SYDVKM. Between the trimmed V and J ends, which lost 7 bases and 8 bases, there was a span of 14 bases. CDR3 coding DNA: TGTGCCAGCAACCGTGTGCTGCGGGAAGCTTTCTTT. It is translated as CASNRVLREAFF.

This chain joins TRBV30 and TRBJ1-1; D not resolved. Germline V gene lookup returns CDR1 GTSNPN and CDR2 SVGIG (reference sequence). The V gene lost 4 bases and the J gene lost 1 base, with 7 bases spanning the gap. The CDR3 length is 12 residues. The CDR3 DNA reads TGTGCCTGGAAAGTAGGGAACACTGAAGCTTTCTTT. Its translation is CAWKVGNTEAFF. Full variable domain (rest looked up from reference TRBV30 and TRBJ1-1): SQTIHQWPATLVQPVGSPLSLECTVEGTSNPNLYWYRQAAGRGLQLLFYSVGIGQISSEVPQNLSASRPQDRQFILSSKKLLLSDSGFYLCAWKVGNTEAFFGQGTRLTVV.

The chain links TRBV7-9 to TRBJ2-5, with 8 nucleotides matching TRBD2. Germline assignment: CDR1 SEHNR and CDR2 FQNEAQ (reference sequence). The V and J ends lost 5 bases and 1 base, in that order; junction bases with no gene match: 6. The CDR3 has 15 residues. CDR3 amino acids: CASSPLAGAQETQYF. DNA of the CDR3: TGTGCCAGCAGCCCTCTAGCGGGCGCCCAAGAGACCCAGTACTTC.

The chain couples TRBV5-1 to TRBJ1-1; 8 bases fit TRBD1. V dropped 4 bases and J dropped 4; count of bases not matched to a gene: 9. This CDR3 comprises 15 residues. Germline V gives CDR1 SGHRS, CDR2 YFSETQ. CDR3 sequence reads: CASSPDRVGSTEAFF. The CDR3 region has the DNA TGCGCCAGCAGCCCGGACAGGGTTGGGAGCACTGAAGCTTTCTTT.